The sequence of this TCR beta chain was determined in a study of blood T cell repertoires in COVID-19. As for the study in general: Donors in the United States, Italy and Spain gave samples during acute or convalescent COVID-19. T cells, B-cell-depleted T cells, or PBMCs supplied cDNA or gDNA.

The trim removed 7 bases at V and 1 base at J, leaving 4 bases unmatched. Germline V lookup: CDR1 SNHLY, CDR2 FYNNEI. The CDR3 spans 14 residues. In the case of this clone: Different DNA sequences within this sample yield the same CDR3.

As processed by the authors: Amplified reference gene primers provided the basis for estimating nucleated cell counts. Clones were sequenced by immunoSEQ multiplex PCR, and TCRdb holds only the in-frame ones, with some missing. V, J and clone size reflect that table, while D and trimming were determined from the DNA. The sample has approximately 220,000 clones, 65% to 90% seen once. This TCR was sampled from a man aged 50 or older with acute or convalescent COVID-19. Sequenced material: peripheral blood. The rearrangement uses TRBV2 and TRBJ2-3, with 8 bases fitting TRBD1. CDR3 loop: CASNGQGGTDTQYF. CDR3 DNA sequence: TGTGCCAGCAATGGACAGGGTGGCACAGATACGCAGTATTTT.